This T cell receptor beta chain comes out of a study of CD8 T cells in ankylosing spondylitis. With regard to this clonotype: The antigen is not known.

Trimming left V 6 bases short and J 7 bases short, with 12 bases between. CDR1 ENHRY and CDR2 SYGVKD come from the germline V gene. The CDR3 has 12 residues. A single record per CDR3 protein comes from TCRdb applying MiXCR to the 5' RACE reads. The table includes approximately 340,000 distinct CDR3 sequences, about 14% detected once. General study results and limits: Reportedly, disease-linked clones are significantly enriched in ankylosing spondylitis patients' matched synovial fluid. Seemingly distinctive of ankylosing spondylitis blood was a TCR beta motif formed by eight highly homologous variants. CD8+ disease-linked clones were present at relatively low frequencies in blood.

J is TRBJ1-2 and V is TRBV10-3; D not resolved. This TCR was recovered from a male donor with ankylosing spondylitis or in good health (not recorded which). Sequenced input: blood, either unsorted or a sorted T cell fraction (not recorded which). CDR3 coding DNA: TGTGCCATCAGACTGTCGGGAGGTGGCTACACCTTC. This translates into CAIRLSGGGYTF.